This T cell receptor beta chain came from a study of T cells in Graves' hyperthyroidism and ophthalmopathy. RNA transcripts provided the source from which TCR beta CDR3 regions were amplified. HTBI primers were employed in a first-round RT-PCR of the TCR CDR3. TCRdb analysed the multiplex PCR reads with MiXCR anew, one entry per CDR3 protein. The table lists around 600,000 distinct CDR3 sequences, 13% to 15% of them singletons. There are a few counts of this clonotype. Disease lasting under 3 months, a NOSPECS grade of at least 4, and a Clinical Activity Score of at least 3 were features of the ophthalmopathy patients. Germline assignment: CDR1 SEHNR and CDR2 FQNEAQ (reference sequence). V was trimmed by 5 bases and J by 8 bases, leaving 15 bases between them. The CDR3 has 13 residues.

The rearrangement links TRBV7-9 to TRBJ1-2, with D tentatively TRBD1 (5 bases). This receptor was identified in a woman between 18 and 30 years old with Graves' ophthalmopathy. The sample taken for sequencing was blood. CDR3 coding DNA: TGTGCCAGCAGCCCGTCGGGGGACCCGGGCTACACCTTC. This sequence encodes CASSPSGDPGYTF.